The rows below give T cell receptor beta chains drawn from one sample of a study of early T cells in non-severe SARS-CoV-2 infection. Each CDR3 protein is one row after TCRdb ran MiXCR on the 5' RACE reads. The table shows 80,000 to 100,000 distinct CDR3 sequences, with more than 9.5% occurring only once. This specimen consisted of whole blood, obtained at baseline. The origin of the receptors is an adult who was a healthcare worker with PCR-confirmed SARS-CoV-2 infection or an uninfected control (not recorded which). CDR3s leave out the opening cysteine and the closing phenylalanine or tryptophan. Each record gives: J gene, clone size, V gene, CDR3 protein. Size is stated for part of the rows, as once, few or many counts, or as a class when the clone is expanded.

>TRBJ2-1|-|TRBV12-3/TRBV12-4
ASMIGGFTYNEQF
>TRBJ2-7|few|TRBV5-1
ASSGTSGALEQY
>TRBJ2-1|once|TRBV27
ASSLWGLAGDEQF
>TRBJ2-2|-|TRBV7-3
ASSSPSGIRTGELF
>TRBJ2-1|few|TRBV29-1
SGRGLAGINEQF
>TRBJ2-5|few|TRBV2
ASSDGDFKETQY
>TRBJ2-3|-|TRBV27
ASSWGTGTQY
>TRBJ2-7|many|TRBV4-1
ASSPGTGSEQY
>TRBJ2-6|many|TRBV5-1
ASSWTSGSGANVLT
>TRBJ1-3|few|TRBV30
AWSRDNSGNTIY
>TRBJ2-1|many|TRBV4-1
ASSQVPASRNEQF
>TRBJ2-1|-|TRBV29-1
SVRQGGEQF
>TRBJ2-3|few|TRBV15
ATSRELGYDTQY
>TRBJ1-2|many|TRBV7-2
ASSLVGEFYGYT
>TRBJ1-4|few|TRBV7-3
ASSPREVNEKLF
>TRBJ2-3|few|TRBV11-2
ASSSTSARGTQY
>TRBJ2-3|-|TRBV7-9
ASYGSTDTQY
>TRBJ2-5|-|TRBV20-1
SARIISQETQY
>TRBJ2-5|few|TRBV2
ASSLPLRTQY
>TRBJ2-3|many|TRBV6-5
ASSYSAGGFTDTQY
>TRBJ1-4|few|TRBV6-5
ASSYGGATNEKLF
>TRBJ2-3|-|TRBV7-8
ASSSGLAGAQGDTQY
>TRBJ1-2|once|TRBV18
ASSPSPGDGYT
>TRBJ1-2|-|TRBV30
AWSGSSSGYT
>TRBJ1-1|many|TRBV12-3/TRBV12-4
ASSPRGTGNTEAF
>TRBJ1-2|many|TRBV29-1
SVDKPGGYYGYT
>TRBJ1-5|many|TRBV6-6
ASSRQAGARGQPQH